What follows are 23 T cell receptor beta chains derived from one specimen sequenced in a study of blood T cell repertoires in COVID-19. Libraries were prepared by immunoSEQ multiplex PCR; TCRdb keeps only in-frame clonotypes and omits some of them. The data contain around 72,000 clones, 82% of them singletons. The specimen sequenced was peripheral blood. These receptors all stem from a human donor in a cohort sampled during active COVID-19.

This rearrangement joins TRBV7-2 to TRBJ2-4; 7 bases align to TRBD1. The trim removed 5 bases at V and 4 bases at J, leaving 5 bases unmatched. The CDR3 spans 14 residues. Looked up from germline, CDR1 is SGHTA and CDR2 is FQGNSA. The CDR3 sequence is CASSPRDRKNIQYF. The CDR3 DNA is TGTGCCAGCAGCCCTCGGGACAGAAAAAACATTCAGTACTTC.

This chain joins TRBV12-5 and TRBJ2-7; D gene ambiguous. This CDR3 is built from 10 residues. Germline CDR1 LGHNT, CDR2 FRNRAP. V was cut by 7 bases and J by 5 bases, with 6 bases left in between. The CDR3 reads CASAGHEQYF. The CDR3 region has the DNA TGTGCTAGTGCGGGTCACGAGCAGTACTTC.

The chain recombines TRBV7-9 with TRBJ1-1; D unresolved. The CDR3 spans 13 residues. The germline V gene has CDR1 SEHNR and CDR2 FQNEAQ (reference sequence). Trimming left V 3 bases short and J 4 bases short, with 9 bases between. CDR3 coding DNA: TGTGCCAGCAGCTTTTCTCAGTTCACTGAAGCTTTCTTT. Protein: CASSFSQFTEAFF. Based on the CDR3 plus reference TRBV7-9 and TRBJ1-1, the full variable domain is DTGVSQNPRHKITKRGQNVTFRCDPISEHNRLYWYRQTLGQGPEFLTYFQNEAQLEKSRLLSDRFSAERPKGSFSTLEIQRTEQGDSAMYLCASSFSQFTEAFFGQGTRLTVV.

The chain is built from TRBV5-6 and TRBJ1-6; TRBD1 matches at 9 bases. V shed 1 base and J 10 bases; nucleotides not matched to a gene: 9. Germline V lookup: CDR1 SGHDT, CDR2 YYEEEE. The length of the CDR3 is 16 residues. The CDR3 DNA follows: TGTGCCAGCAGCTTGTTGGGACAGGGAGAGCAGTCACCCCTCCACTTT. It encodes CASSLLGQGEQSPLHF. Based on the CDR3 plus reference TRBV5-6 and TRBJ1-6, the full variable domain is DAGVTQSPTHLIKTRGQQVTLRCSPKSGHDTVSWYQQALGQGPQFIFQYYEEEERQRGNFPDRFSGHQFPNYSSELNVNALLLGDSALYLCASSLLGQGEQSPLHFGNGTRLTVT.

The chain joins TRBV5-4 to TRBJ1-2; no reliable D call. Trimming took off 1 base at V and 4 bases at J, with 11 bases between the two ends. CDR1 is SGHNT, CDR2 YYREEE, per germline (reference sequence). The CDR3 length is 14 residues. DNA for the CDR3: TGTGCCAGCAGCTTGTCGGGGTCAGGCTATGGCTACACCTTC. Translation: CASSLSGSGYGYTF.

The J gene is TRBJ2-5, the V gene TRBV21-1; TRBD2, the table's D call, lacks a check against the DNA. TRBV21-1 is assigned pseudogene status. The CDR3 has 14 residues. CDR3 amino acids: CASSKVCGGQTQYF. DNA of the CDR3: TGTGCCAGCAGCAAAGTCTGCGGGGGTCAGACCCAGTACTTC.

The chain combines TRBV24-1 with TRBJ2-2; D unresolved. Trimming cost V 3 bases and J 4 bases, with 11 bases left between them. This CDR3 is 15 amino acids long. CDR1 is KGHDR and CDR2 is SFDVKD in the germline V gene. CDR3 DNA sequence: TGTGCCACCAGTGATCCTTTGACTGGCACCGGGGAGCTGTTTTTT. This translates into CATSDPLTGTGELFF.

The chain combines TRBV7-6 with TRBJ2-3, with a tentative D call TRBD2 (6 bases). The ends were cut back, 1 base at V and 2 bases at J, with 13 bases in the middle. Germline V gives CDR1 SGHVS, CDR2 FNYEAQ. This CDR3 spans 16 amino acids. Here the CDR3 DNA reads TGTGCCAGCAGCTTAGTGGGCGCGGGAAACACAGATACGCAGTATTTT. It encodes CASSLVGAGNTDTQYF.

The DNA for the CDR3 is TGTGCCAGCAGCCCATCCCTAAACCCCTCCTATGGCTACACCTTC. It is translated as CASSPSLNPSYGYTF. The chain recombines TRBV7-9 with TRBJ1-2, with D unclear. The CDR3 is 15 residues long. V dropped 5 bases and J dropped 4 bases, with 17 bases sitting between them. Germline CDR1 SEHNR, CDR2 FQNEAQ (reference sequence).

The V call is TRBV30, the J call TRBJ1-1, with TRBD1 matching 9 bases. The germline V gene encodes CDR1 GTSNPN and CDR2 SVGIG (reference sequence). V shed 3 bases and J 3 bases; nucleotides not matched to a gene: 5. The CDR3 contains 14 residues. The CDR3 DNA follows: TGTGCCTGGAGGCGGACAGGGGCATACACTGAAGCTTTCTTT. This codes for CAWRRTGAYTEAFF.

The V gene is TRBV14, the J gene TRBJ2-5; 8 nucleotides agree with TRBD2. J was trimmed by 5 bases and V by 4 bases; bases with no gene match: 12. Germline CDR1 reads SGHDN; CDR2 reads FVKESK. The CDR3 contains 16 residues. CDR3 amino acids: CASSPKRGTSRETQYF. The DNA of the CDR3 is TGTGCCAGCAGCCCCAAGCGGGGGACCTCAAGGGAGACCCAGTACTTC.

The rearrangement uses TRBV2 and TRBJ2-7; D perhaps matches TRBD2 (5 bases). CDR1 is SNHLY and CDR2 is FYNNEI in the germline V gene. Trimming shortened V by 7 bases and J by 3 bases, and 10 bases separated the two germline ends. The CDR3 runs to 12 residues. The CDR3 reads CASKGDDYEQYF. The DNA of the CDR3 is TGTGCCAGCAAGGGAGATGACTACGAGCAGTACTTC.

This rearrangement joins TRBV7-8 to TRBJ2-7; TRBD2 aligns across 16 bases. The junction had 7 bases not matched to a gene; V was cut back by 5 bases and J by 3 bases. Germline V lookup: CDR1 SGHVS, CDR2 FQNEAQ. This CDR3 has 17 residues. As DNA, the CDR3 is TGTGCCAGCAGCGCGGGACTAGCGGGGGGGCCGGGCTACGAGCAGTACTTC. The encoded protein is CASSAGLAGGPGYEQYF.

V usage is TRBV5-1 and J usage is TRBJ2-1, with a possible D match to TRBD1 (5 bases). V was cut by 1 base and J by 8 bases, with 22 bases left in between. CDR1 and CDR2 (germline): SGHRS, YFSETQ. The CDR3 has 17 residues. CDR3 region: CASSLSPIGRAVDEQFF. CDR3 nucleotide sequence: TGCGCCAGCAGCTTGTCTCCCATCGGCAGGGCGGTCGATGAGCAGTTCTTC. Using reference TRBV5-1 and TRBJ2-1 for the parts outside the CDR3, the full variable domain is KAGVTQTPRYLIKTRGQQVTLSCSPISGHRSVSWYQQTPGQGLQFLFEYFSETQRNKGNFPGRFSGRQFSNSRSEMNVSTLELGDSALYLCASSLSPIGRAVDEQFFGPGTRLTVL.

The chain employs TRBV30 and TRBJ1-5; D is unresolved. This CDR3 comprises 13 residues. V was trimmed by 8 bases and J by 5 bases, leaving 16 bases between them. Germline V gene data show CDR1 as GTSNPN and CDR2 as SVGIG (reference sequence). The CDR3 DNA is TGTGCCATAGGACTAGGTAAACATCAGCCCCAGCATTTT. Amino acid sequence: CAIGLGKHQPQHF.

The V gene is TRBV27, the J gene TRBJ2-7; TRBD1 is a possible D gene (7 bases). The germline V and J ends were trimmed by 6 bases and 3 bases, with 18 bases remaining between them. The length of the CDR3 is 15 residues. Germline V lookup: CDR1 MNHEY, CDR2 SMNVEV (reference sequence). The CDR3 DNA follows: TGTGCCAGCAGACCTTATCAGGGGGGTTTCTACGAGCAGTACTTC. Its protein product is CASRPYQGGFYEQYF.

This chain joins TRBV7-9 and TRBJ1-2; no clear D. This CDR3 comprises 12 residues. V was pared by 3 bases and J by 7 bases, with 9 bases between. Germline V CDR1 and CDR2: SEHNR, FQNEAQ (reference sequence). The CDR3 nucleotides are TGTGCCAGCAGCTTCGAGCGCGGTGGCTACACCTTC. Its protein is CASSFERGGYTF.

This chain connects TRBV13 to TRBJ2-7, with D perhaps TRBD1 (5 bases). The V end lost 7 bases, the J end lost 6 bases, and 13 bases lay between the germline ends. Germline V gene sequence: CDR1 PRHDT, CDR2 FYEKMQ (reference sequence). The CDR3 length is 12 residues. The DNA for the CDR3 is TGTGCCAGCACCCAGGGCCCGGGCGAGCAGTACTTC. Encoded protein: CASTQGPGEQYF. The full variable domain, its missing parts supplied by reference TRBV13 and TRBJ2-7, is AAGVIQSPRHLIKEKRETATLKCYPIPRHDTVYWYQQGPGQDPQFLISFYEKMQSDKGSIPDRFSAQQFSDYHSELNMSSLELGDSALYFCASTQGPGEQYFGPGTRLTVT.

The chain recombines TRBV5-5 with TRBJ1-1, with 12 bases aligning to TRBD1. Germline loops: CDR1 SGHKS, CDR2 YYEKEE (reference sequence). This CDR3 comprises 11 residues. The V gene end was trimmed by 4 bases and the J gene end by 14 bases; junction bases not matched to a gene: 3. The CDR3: CASSGTGGSFF. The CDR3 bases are TGTGCCAGCAGCGGGACAGGGGGCTCGTTCTTT.

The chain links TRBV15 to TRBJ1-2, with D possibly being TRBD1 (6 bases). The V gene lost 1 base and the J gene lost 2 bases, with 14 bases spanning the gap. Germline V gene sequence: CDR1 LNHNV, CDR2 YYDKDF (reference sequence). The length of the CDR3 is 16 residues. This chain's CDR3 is CATSRVGGQLNYGYTF. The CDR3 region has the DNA TGTGCCACCAGCAGAGTGGGCGGACAGTTAAACTATGGCTACACCTTC.

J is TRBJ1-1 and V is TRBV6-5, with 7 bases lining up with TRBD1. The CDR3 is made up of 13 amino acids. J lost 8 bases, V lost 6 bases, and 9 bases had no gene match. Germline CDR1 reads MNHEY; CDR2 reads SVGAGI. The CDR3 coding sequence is TGTGCCAGCAGATGGCTTCCAGGGGGAGAAGCTTTCTTT. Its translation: CASRWLPGGEAFF.

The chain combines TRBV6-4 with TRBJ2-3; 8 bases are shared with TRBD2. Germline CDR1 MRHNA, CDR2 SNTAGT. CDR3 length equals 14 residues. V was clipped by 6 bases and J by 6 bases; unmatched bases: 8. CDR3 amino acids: CASSRRTSRDTQYF. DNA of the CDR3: TGTGCCAGCAGCCGTAGGACTAGCCGCGATACGCAGTATTTT.

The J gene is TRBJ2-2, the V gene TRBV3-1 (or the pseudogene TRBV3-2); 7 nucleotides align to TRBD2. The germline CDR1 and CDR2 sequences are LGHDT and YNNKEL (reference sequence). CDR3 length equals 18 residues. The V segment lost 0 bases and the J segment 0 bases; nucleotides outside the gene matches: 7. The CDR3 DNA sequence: TGTGCCAGCAGCCAAGATCAGCGGCTAGCGGCGAACACCGGGGAGCTGTTTTTT. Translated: CASSQDQRLAANTGELFF.